This entry describes one T cell receptor (beta chain). 5'RACE generated cDNA with 10-nucleotide random UMIs. From the 5' RACE reads, TCRdb called clonotypes with MiXCR, one entry per CDR3 protein. Among about 59,000 distinct CDR3 sequences, more than 20% were seen once, and the ten largest hold 4.6%. The time point was: technical triplicate 2. V was clipped by 0 bases and J by 1 base, with 7 bases between them. CDR1 and CDR2 (germline): SGHKS, YYEKEE (reference sequence). This CDR3 region has 15 residues. This sample was included in a study of neurological immune-mediated disorders. The specimen sequenced was PBMCs. This chain uses TRBV5-5 with TRBJ2-2; D remains unclear. The clonotype was recovered from a man in his 60s with HTLV-1-associated myelopathy (HAM/TSP). The CDR3 is CASSLDPKNTGELFF. The CDR3 nucleotides read TGTGCCAGCAGCTTGGACCCAAAGAACACCGGGGAGCTGTTTTTT.